Below are 17 T cell receptor beta chains sequenced from a single sample in a study of CD8+ T cells in alopecia areata. The treatment is: oral pan-JAK inhibitor, 5-10 mg twice daily. RNA was extracted and reverse transcribed into cDNA as the sequencing template. Data came from immunoSEQ multiplex PCR; TCRdb stores just in-frame clones and leaves some out. The sample lists about 190,000 clones, around 58% seen once, with around an eighth in the top ten. The sample was CD8+ T cells sorted from blood, taken at week 24, from a patient treated with tofacitinib. The receptor set was obtained from a human donor with alopecia areata.

This clone was seen only once. The chain links TRBV15 to TRBJ2-1; TRBD1 matches at 8 bases. Germline CDR1 reads LNHNV; CDR2 reads YYDKDF (reference sequence). J lost 5 bases, V lost 4 bases, and 7 bases had no gene match. The CDR3 contains 15 residues. CDR3 in DNA: TGTGCCACCAGCACTCCGGGACAGGAAAACAATGAGCAGTTCTTC. It is translated as CATSTPGQENNEQFF.

The CDR3 coding sequence is TGTGCCAGCAGCCCCGGGACAGGGCTCTACGAGCAGTACTTC. The encoded protein is CASSPGTGLYEQYF. The J gene is TRBJ2-7, the V gene TRBV14; 9 positions agree with TRBD1. From germline, CDR1 is SGHDN and CDR2 FVKESK. The CDR3 runs 14 residues. With V trimmed by 4 bases and J by 3 bases, 4 bases remained unmatched.

The chain has TRBV10-3 and TRBJ2-1; 7 bases match TRBD2. This CDR3 spans 17 amino acids. Germline V gene lookup returns CDR1 ENHRY and CDR2 SYGVKD. V shed 0 bases, J shed 4 bases, and the junction held 9 bases outside the gene matches. The CDR3 DNA follows: TGTGCCATCAGTGAGTCGAATCGAGCGGGGACTTACAATGAGCAGTTCTTC. Amino acids: CAISESNRAGTYNEQFF.

This clone was recorded once. The chain is built from TRBV7-9 and TRBJ1-1, with 8 bases aligning to TRBD1. V lost 2 bases and J lost 0; bases outside the gene matches: 2. CDR3 size: 15 residues. Germline loops: CDR1 SEHNR, CDR2 FQNEAQ (reference sequence). This CDR3 is CASSLSTGVNTEAFF. In DNA, the CDR3 is TGTGCCAGCAGCTTATCGACAGGGGTGAACACTGAAGCTTTCTTT.

This chain joins TRBV13 and TRBJ2-7, with 7 positions matching TRBD1. The J segment lost 9 bases and the V segment lost 4 bases, leaving 15 bases of the junction unmatched. Germline CDR1 PRHDT, CDR2 FYEKMQ (reference sequence). The CDR3 contains 15 residues. CDR3 nucleotides: TGTGCCAGCAGCTCCTCCGGGACAGAATTTTGGAGGCAGTACTTC. The encoded protein is CASSSSGTEFWRQYF.

This chain joins TRBV12-5 and TRBJ1-4; the match to TRBD1 covers 7 bases. The junction had 7 bases not matched to a gene; V was cut back by 6 bases and J by 6 bases. Germline assignment: CDR1 LGHNT and CDR2 FRNRAP. This CDR3 contains 14 residues. The CDR3 DNA reads as TGTGCTAGTGGAGGGACAGCGCCAGATGAAAAACTGTTTTTT. Translating it yields CASGGTAPDEKLFF.

This clone came up a few times. The CDR3 sequence is CASSARDIWGNEQFF. CDR3 nucleotide sequence: TGTGCCAGCAGCGCCAGGGATATTTGGGGCAATGAGCAGTTCTTC. The rearrangement joins TRBV13 to TRBJ2-1, with D perhaps matching TRBD1 (5 bases). CDR3 length equals 15 residues. CDR1 and CDR2 (germline): PRHDT, FYEKMQ (reference sequence). Trimming took off 5 bases at V and 6 bases at J, with 17 bases between the two ends.

This clone appeared a few times. The CDR3 nucleotides are TGCGCCAGCAGCCAAGAAACGGGGGCCCCCTACGAGCAGTACTTC. Encoded protein: CASSQETGAPYEQYF. The gene calls are TRBV4-1 and TRBJ2-7; D tentatively reads TRBD1 or TRBD2 (6 bases each). V was trimmed by 0 bases and J by 2 bases, leaving 11 bases between them. CDR3 length: 15 amino acids. Per germline, CDR1 MGHRA and CDR2 YSYEKL.

In this sample, this clone turned up a few times. The chain combines TRBV4-1 with TRBJ2-1; perhaps TRBD2 as D (6 bases). V lost 2 bases to trimming and J lost 7 bases, with 6 bases between them. This CDR3 region has 12 residues. CDR1 MGHRA and CDR2 YSYEKL come from the germline V gene. The chain's CDR3 is CASSQLANEQFF. CDR3 nucleotide sequence: TGCGCCAGCAGCCAACTAGCGAATGAGCAGTTCTTC.

This clone was found a few times. This chain's CDR3 is CASSQEGGYGYGYTF. The CDR3 coding sequence is TGCGCCAGCAGCCAAGAGGGTGGGTATGGCTATGGCTACACCTTC. The genes are TRBV4-1 and TRBJ1-2, with D unresolved. Deletions cut 0 bases from V and 4 bases from J, with 12 bases between. CDR1 and CDR2 (germline): MGHRA, YSYEKL. The CDR3 contains 15 residues.

J is TRBJ2-5 and V is TRBV30; D might be TRBD1 (6 bases). Looked up from germline, CDR1 is GTSNPN and CDR2 is SVGIG (reference sequence). This CDR3 region has 20 residues. V lost 0 bases, J lost 2 bases, and 28 bases lay in between. CDR3 sequence (DNA): TGTGCCTGGAGTGTTATTTGGACCAGGGGAACAGGCCCCCGACAAGAGACCCAGTACTTC. Its translation: CAWSVIWTRGTGPRQETQYF.

To note about this clone: An end of the junction differs from the germline gene, which may be a read error. This chain connects TRBV29-1 to TRBJ1-2, with D possibly being TRBD1 (6 bases). The CDR3 extends over 13 amino acids. Germline V gene data show CDR1 as SQVTM and CDR2 as ANQGSEA. The CDR3 DNA reads as TGCAGCGTTCAAGACAGGTCGGACAATGGCTACACCTTC. Amino acids: CSVQDRSDNGYTF.

The chain carries TRBV9 and TRBJ2-5; D remains ambiguous. The ends were cut back, 5 bases at V and 2 bases at J, with 10 bases in the middle. The CDR3 has 13 residues. Germline V gene lookup returns CDR1 SGDLS and CDR2 YYNGEE. In nucleotides, the CDR3 is TGTGCCAGCAGGGCGCCGACACAAGAGACCCAGTACTTC. Its translation: CASRAPTQETQYF.

The chain links TRBV19 to TRBJ1-4, with a weak D call TRBD1 (6 bases). In germline, CDR1 is LNHDA, CDR2 SQIVND (reference sequence). The CDR3 is made up of 15 amino acids. The V end lost 3 bases, the J end lost 2 bases, and 10 bases lay between the germline ends. The CDR3 nucleotides read TGTGCCAGTAGTATCACCAGGGGCACTAATGAAAAACTGTTTTTT. Residues: CASSITRGTNEKLFF.

This chain links TRBV4-1 with TRBJ1-4; TRBD1 is a possible D gene (5 bases). Germline CDR1 reads MGHRA; CDR2 reads YSYEKL. This CDR3 comprises 14 residues. V was clipped by 4 bases and J by 7 bases, with 13 bases between them. CDR3: CASSPREGGEKLFF. Written as DNA, the CDR3 is TGCGCCAGCAGCCCCAGGGAGGGCGGTGAAAAACTGTTTTTT.

The sample holds a few counts of this clone. This chain uses TRBV6-9 with TRBJ2-7; D is possibly TRBD1 (6 bases). V was trimmed by 6 bases and J by 12 bases, leaving 15 bases between them. The CDR3 is 11 residues long. The germline V gene has CDR1 MNHGY and CDR2 SVAAGI. CDR3 nucleotides: TGTGCCAGCAGGCTGAACAGGGAACCGTACTTC. Translated: CASRLNREPYF.

This clone was seen a few times. CDR3 protein: CASRSTSGESYEQYF. The CDR3, as DNA: TGTGCCAGCAGAAGTACTAGCGGGGAGTCCTACGAGCAGTACTTC. The chain links TRBV2 to TRBJ2-7, with 10 bases aligning to TRBD2. Germline CDR1 and CDR2: SNHLY and FYNNEI. The CDR3 totals 15 residues. The ends lost 6 bases at V and 1 base at J; junction bases unmatched: 6.